Listed here are 17 T cell receptor beta chains from one sample, sequenced in a study of T cells after yellow fever vaccination (dated by TCRdb to between 2017 and 2020). The treatment or condition label corresponds to: live attenuated yellow fever vaccine strain. The library was obtained by 5' RACE. Sequencing was performed on an Illumina HiSeq 2500. The public reads were quality trimmed at Q25 with fastp and then assembled into clones with MiXCR by TCRdb, keeping productive beta chains. Each entry merges the rows of one CDR3 protein and shows their most common DNA and genes. The sample contains roughly 500,000 distinct CDR3 sequences, approximately 21% of them found a single time. Of the sample, approximately 14% is held by the ten largest clones. The sample consisted of PBMCs, taken 15 days after the yellow fever booster vaccination. The receptors come from a man in his thirties or forties who received the YFV17D yellow fever vaccine.

This clonotype came up a few times. This sequence joins TRBV11-1 and TRBJ2-7, with 11 nucleotides matching TRBD2. V shed 6 bases, J shed 0 bases, and the junction held 13 bases outside the gene matches. This CDR3 has 18 residues. CDR1 and CDR2 (germline): SGHAT, FQDESV (reference sequence). The CDR3 spells CASSSQWTGTSGSYEQYF. In DNA, the CDR3 is TGTGCCAGCAGTTCTCAGTGGACCGGGACTAGCGGCTCCTACGAGCAGTACTTC.

The chain joins TRBV24-1 to TRBJ1-2, with D uncertain. The CDR3 runs 14 residues. V was trimmed by 3 bases and J by 1 base, leaving 8 bases between them. Germline V gives CDR1 KGHDR, CDR2 SFDVKD. The CDR3, as DNA: TGTGCCACCAGTGATGGGATGGATAACTATGGCTACACCTTC. The encoded protein is CATSDGMDNYGYTF.

At least ten counts were recorded for this clonotype. The genes are TRBV7-2 and TRBJ2-7; D unclear. V lost 1 base and J lost 1, with 11 bases in between. Germline V gene sequence: CDR1 SGHTA, CDR2 FQGNSA. The length of the CDR3 is 15 residues. The CDR3, as DNA: TGTGCCAGCAGCTTAGACAGATTGGGGTCCTACGAGCAGTACTTC. This gives the protein CASSLDRLGSYEQYF.

This clonotype has more than one count but fewer than ten. The rearrangement uses TRBV10-3 and TRBJ2-1; D gene unclear. The CDR3 is made up of 14 amino acids. V was cut by 10 bases and J by 0 bases, with 13 bases left in between. From germline, CDR1 is ENHRY and CDR2 SYGVKD. This CDR3 reads CATGLLSSYNEQFF. As DNA, the CDR3 is TGTGCCACCGGGCTCCTCAGCTCCTACAATGAGCAGTTCTTC.

This clonotype has more than one count but fewer than ten. V gene TRBV4-3 combines with J gene TRBJ2-3, with D possibly TRBD2 on 6 matching bases. V gave up 0 bases and J gave up 2 bases, with 21 bases separating them. Germline CDR1 is LGHNA and CDR2 is YSLEER. The CDR3 runs 19 residues. Here the CDR3 reads CASSQDRVRGSLSTDTQYF. CDR3 DNA sequence: TGCGCCAGCAGCCAAGATCGGGTTCGGGGGTCGTTGTCCACAGATACGCAGTATTTT.

The chain couples TRBV12-3 or TRBV12-4 to TRBJ2-1; 7 nucleotides match TRBD2. Trimming at V came to 6 bases and at J to 9 bases, leaving 14 bases not matched to a gene. This CDR3 is 15 amino acids long. The CDR3 region is CASSRLGGSPGEQFF. As DNA, the CDR3 is TGTGCCAGCAGCCGACTTGGCGGGAGCCCCGGTGAGCAGTTCTTC.

This clonotype came up a few times. This rearrangement joins TRBV6-1 to TRBJ1-2; D is perhaps TRBD1 (5 bases). V gave up 5 bases and J gave up 3 bases, with 19 bases separating them. The CDR3 length is 16 residues. Germline V CDR1 and CDR2: MNHNS, SASEGT. The DNA for the CDR3 is TGTGCCAGCAGTCTTAGGCGGGGGGGACGGGACTATGGCTACACCTTC. Its protein is CASSLRRGGRDYGYTF.

This sequence joins TRBV19 and TRBJ2-7; 13 nucleotides agree with TRBD2. Germline trimming cut 6 bases from V and 0 bases from J; bases unmatched to any gene: 5. The CDR3 is 16 amino acids. CDR1 and CDR2 (germline): LNHDA, SQIVND (reference sequence). CDR3 region: CASRGLAGDRSYEQYF. DNA of the CDR3: TGTGCCAGTAGAGGACTAGCGGGAGATCGCTCCTACGAGCAGTACTTC.

This rearrangement joins TRBV5-6 to TRBJ2-1, with 12 bases fitting TRBD2. CDR1 is SGHDT and CDR2 is YYEEEE in the germline V gene. The V and J ends lost 4 bases and 5 bases, in that order; junction bases with no gene match: 7. The CDR3 consists of 16 residues. The CDR3 DNA follows: TGTGCCAGCAGCCTGAAACGACTAGCGGGGGACAATGAGCAGTTCTTC. Protein product: CASSLKRLAGDNEQFF.

The V gene is TRBV7-2, the J gene TRBJ2-3; 9 bases align to TRBD2. The germline V gene encodes CDR1 SGHTA and CDR2 FQGNSA. After removal of 2 bases from V and 4 bases from J, the junction contained 7 bases not matched to a gene. This CDR3 spans 16 amino acids. CDR3 loop: CASSLSSGSASDTQYF. DNA of the CDR3: TGTGCCAGCAGCTTAAGTAGCGGGAGTGCCTCAGATACGCAGTATTTT.

This clonotype has more than one count but fewer than ten. The chain joins TRBV7-9 to TRBJ2-4; TRBD2 matches 7 bases. This CDR3 contains 15 residues. V shed 4 bases, J shed 7 bases, and the junction held 10 bases outside the gene matches. Per germline, CDR1 SEHNR and CDR2 FQNEAQ (reference sequence). In nucleotides, the CDR3 is TGTGCCAGCAGCTCAAGCGGGATGGGAGGGAACATTCAGTACTTC. Its protein is CASSSSGMGGNIQYF. Looking up the rest from reference TRBV7-9 and TRBJ2-4 gives the full variable domain: DTGVSQNPRHKITKRGQNVTFRCDPISEHNRLYWYRQTLGQGPEFLTYFQNEAQLEKSRLLSDRFSAERPKGSFSTLEIQRTEQGDSAMYLCASSSSGMGGNIQYFGAGTRLSVL.

A few counts support this clonotype. The rearrangement joins TRBV7-2 to TRBJ2-2, with a tentative D call TRBD1 (6 bases). The V and J ends lost 1 base and 0 bases respectively, with 9 bases between them. CDR3 size: 16 residues. Germline V gene data show CDR1 as SGHTA and CDR2 as FQGNSA. CDR3 nucleotides: TGTGCCAGCAGCTTAGACAGGGCCACGAACACCGGGGAGCTGTTTTTT. Its protein product is CASSLDRATNTGELFF.

The chain joins TRBV7-3 to TRBJ2-3, with a possible D match to TRBD2 (6 bases). The CDR3 is 15 amino acids. CDR1 and CDR2 from the germline V gene are SGHTA and FQGTGA. V lost 2 bases and J lost 5, with 14 bases in between. The CDR3 sequence: CASSLGPSEGDTQYF. The CDR3, as DNA: TGTGCCAGCAGCTTAGGGCCTAGCGAGGGAGATACGCAGTATTTT.

This clonotype was recorded a few times. The chain carries TRBV2 and TRBJ2-1; 12 nucleotides line up with TRBD2. Trimming at V came to 11 bases and at J to 7 bases, leaving 9 bases not matched to a gene. This CDR3 is built from 14 residues. Germline V lookup: CDR1 SNHLY, CDR2 FYNNEI. CDR3 sequence (DNA): TGTGCCTACAGAAAGACTAGCGGGAGTAATGAGCAGTTCTTC. Encoded protein: CAYRKTSGSNEQFF.

There are a few counts of this clonotype. The genes are TRBV5-1 and TRBJ1-4; unclear D gene. Germline values: CDR1 SGHRS, CDR2 YFSETQ. This CDR3 has 16 residues. V lost 4 bases and J 10 bases, leaving 23 bases between the germline ends. CDR3 region: CASSPRSGATEIKLFF. CDR3 nucleotides: TGCGCCAGCAGCCCACGCTCGGGCGCTACGGAGATAAAACTGTTTTTT.

This clonotype has a handful of counts. The V and J genes are TRBV20-1 and TRBJ2-1; 8 nucleotides align to TRBD2. Germline loops: CDR1 DFQATT, CDR2 SNEGSKA (reference sequence). V was pared by 0 bases and J by 0 bases, with 7 bases of the junction left unmatched. CDR3 length equals 17 residues. In nucleotides, the CDR3 is TGCAGTGCTAGAGAAATGTTAGGACTAGCCTCCTACAATGAGCAGTTCTTC. This encodes CSAREMLGLASYNEQFF.

The V call is TRBV4-3, the J call TRBJ2-3, with TRBD2 identical over 7 bases. This CDR3 region has 15 residues. The germline V gene encodes CDR1 LGHNA and CDR2 YSLEER. The V gene end was trimmed by 4 bases and the J gene end by 3 bases; junction bases not matched to a gene: 7. The chain's CDR3 is CASSPTGGRTDTQYF. CDR3 DNA: TGCGCCAGCAGCCCGACGGGCGGGAGAACAGATACGCAGTATTTT.